Reported below is one T cell receptor (beta chain). The antigen this receptor binds is unknown. Base qualities were left out, and no much larger clone turns up one base away. Collaborating institutions collected whole blood in K2EDTA tubes following their own protocols. For TCRbeta analysis, collaborators shipped samples as frozen whole blood, isolated PBMCs, or DNA extracted from either of those sample types. TCRbeta CDR3 regions were amplified from genomic DNA by means of the immunoSEQ Assay, a bias-controlled multiplex PCR. As for the authors' bioinformatics: The number of nucleated cells in each sample was estimated from the amplification of reference gene primers within the assay. To quantify the absolute abundance of each unique TCRbeta CDR3 rearrangement, sequence reads were collapsed and filtered. For each sample, productive Simpson clonality was calculated as the square root of Simpson's diversity index across productive rearrangements. The source is immuneACCESS, and TCRdb retained only in-frame sequences with V and J called. Part of the clones is not carried over; for the studies checked, unresolved V genes explain less than half of this, and the remainder is unexplained. The D gene and trimming were derived from the DNA, and the V and J assignments and clone size from that table. The sample table contains some 57,000 clones; only one count was recorded for roughly 88% of them. Of the sample, approximately 23% is held by the ten largest clones.

The sample originates from a study of blood T cell repertoires in COVID-19 (dated by TCRdb to between 2020 and 2021). Regarding the research as a whole: Samples covering the acute and convalescent phases of COVID-19 were provided by collaborators in the United States, Italy and Spain. The prospective study material was composed of cDNA or gDNA derived from T cells, B-cell-depleted T cells, or PBMCs. Subjects who had been exposed to COVID-19, were actively infected with it, or had recovered from it provided the deeply sampled blood TCRbeta repertoires that made up the dataset. A freely available public database, intended as a resource for researchers studying the immune response to SARS-CoV-2, is where the repertoires were released. The samples were drawn from the first 160 participants of the ongoing ImmuneRACE study and from over a thousand subjects provided by 6 global collaborators. A de-identified subject ID, COVID-19 status, age in years and sex were almost always included in the sample metadata. HLA class I and class II types, where available, came from metadata supplied by the sample provider rather than from assay-based typing.

Study-wide findings and limitations: How much clinical and demographic metadata was included differed by source and by participant, and the metadata was provided uncurated.

The clonotype comes from an elderly woman with acute or convalescent COVID-19. Material for sequencing was peripheral blood.

The CDR3 sequence is CASSLGGGSSYNEQFF. The DNA sequence is as follows: TGCGCCAGCAGCTTGGGGGGCGGGAGCTCCTACAATGAGCAGTTCTTC. Here the chain combines TRBV5-1 and TRBJ2-1; TRBD2 aligns with 7 central bases. CDR1 SGHRS and CDR2 YFSETQ are derived from the germline V gene. V is pruned by 0 bases and J by 0 bases, leaving 3 bases of the junction without a gene match. Including cysteine and phenylalanine, the CDR3 has 16 amino acids. Only CDR3 DNA is held: 48 bases, read in frame from base 1. The full variable domain, with segments outside the CDR3 supplied by the reference TRBV5-1 and TRBJ2-1 proteins, appears as KAGVTQTPRYLIKTRGQQVTLSCSPISGHRSVSWYQQTPGQGLQFLFEYFSETQRNKGNFPGRFSGRQFSNSRSEMNVSTLELGDSALYLCASSLGGGSSYNEQFFGPGTRLTVL.